The clone carrying this T cell receptor (beta chain) was observed once. Its antigen remains unidentified. This record belongs to a study of cytomegalovirus exposure and HLA in healthy donors. Notes on the study in general: In vitro assays verified that a few CMV-associated chains recognized CMV antigens specifically. In a later analysis, V- and J-gene trimming of beta chains associated with a DCLRE1C missense variant, replicated independently. Usually a TCR sequence was rare, but some public TCRs were found in many donors.

PCR employed 60 Vbeta and 13 Jbeta primers. This table comes from immunoSEQ multiplex PCR, and its TCRdb copy is limited to in-frame clones, with some not included. The sample lists about 160,000 clones; approximately 84% were seen once. Healthy bone marrow donors supplied every sample. This TCR was sampled from a woman aged 40 to 50 in good health and CMV-seropositive. Sequenced: PBMCs.

CDR3 DNA: TGTGCCAGCCGCCTTCTGAGGATCAGCACAGATACGCAGTATTTT. Translating gives CASRLLRISTDTQYF. The chain is built from TRBV7-2 and TRBJ2-3; the D is unclear. This CDR3 region has 15 residues. V lost 8 bases and J lost 0, with 15 bases in between. In germline, CDR1 is SGHTA, CDR2 FQGNSA.